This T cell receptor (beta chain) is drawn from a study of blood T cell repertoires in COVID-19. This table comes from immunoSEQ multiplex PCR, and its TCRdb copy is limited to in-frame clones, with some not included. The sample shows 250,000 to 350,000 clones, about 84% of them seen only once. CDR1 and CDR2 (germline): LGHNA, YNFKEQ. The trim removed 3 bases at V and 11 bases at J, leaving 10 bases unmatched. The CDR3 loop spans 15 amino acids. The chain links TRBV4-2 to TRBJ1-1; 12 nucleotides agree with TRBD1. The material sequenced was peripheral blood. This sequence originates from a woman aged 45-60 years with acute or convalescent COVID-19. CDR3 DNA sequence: TGTGCCAGCAGCCATTCCGGGACAGGGGGCGAGTCGGCTTTCTTT. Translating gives CASSHSGTGGESAFF.